This TCR beta chain was observed in a study of a mutant IDH1 vaccine in newly diagnosed glioma. As for the study in general: Patients got radiotherapy, temozolomide, or both beforehand, and most got both.

Profiling relied on immunoSEQ multiplex PCR, and the TCRdb table lists in-frame clones only, not all of them. Of 77,000 or so clones listed, more than 80% are singletons. Comment on this clone: Antigen unknown.

This CDR3 is built from 16 residues. Between the trimmed V and J ends, which lost 0 bases and 0 bases, there was a span of 8 bases. Germline values: CDR1 LNHDA, CDR2 SQIVND (reference sequence). Noted time point: week 47, end of study. Each dose delivered 300 ug of mutant IDH1 20-mer peptide subcutaneously with imiquimod. The chain has TRBV19 and TRBJ2-2, with D uncertain. The clonotype comes from a man aged 35-49 years with glioma. Sequences were derived from PBMCs, sampled from a glioma patient whose treatment included an IDH1 peptide vaccine. Here the CDR3 reads CASSIDATTNTGELFF. The CDR3 DNA reads TGTGCCAGTAGTATAGACGCGACAACGAACACCGGGGAGCTGTTTTTT.